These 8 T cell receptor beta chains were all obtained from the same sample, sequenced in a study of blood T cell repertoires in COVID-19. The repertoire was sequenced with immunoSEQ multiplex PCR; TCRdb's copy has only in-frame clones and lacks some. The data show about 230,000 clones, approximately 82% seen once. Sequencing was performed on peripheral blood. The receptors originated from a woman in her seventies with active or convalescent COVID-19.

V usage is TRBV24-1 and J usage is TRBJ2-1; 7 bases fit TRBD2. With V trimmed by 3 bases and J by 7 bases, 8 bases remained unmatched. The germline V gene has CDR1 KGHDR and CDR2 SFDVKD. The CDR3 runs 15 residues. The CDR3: CATSDPTPGGNEQFF. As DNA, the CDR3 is TGTGCCACCAGTGATCCTACCCCGGGGGGAAATGAGCAGTTCTTC.

The CDR3 sequence is CASKSLGLAEGGEQFF. CDR3 nucleotide sequence: TGCGCCAGCAAATCGTTAGGACTAGCGGAAGGCGGTGAGCAGTTCTTC. This chain connects TRBV5-1 to TRBJ2-1; 10 bases align to TRBD2. CDR1 is SGHRS, CDR2 YFSETQ, per germline. V shed 6 bases, J shed 9 bases, and the junction held 15 bases outside the gene matches. The CDR3 consists of 16 residues.

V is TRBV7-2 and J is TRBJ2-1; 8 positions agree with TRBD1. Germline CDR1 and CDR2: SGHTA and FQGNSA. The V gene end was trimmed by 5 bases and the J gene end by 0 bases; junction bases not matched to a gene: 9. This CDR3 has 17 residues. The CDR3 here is CASSRRTGISSYNEQFF. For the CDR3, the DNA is TGTGCCAGCAGCCGCAGGACAGGGATAAGCTCCTACAATGAGCAGTTCTTC.

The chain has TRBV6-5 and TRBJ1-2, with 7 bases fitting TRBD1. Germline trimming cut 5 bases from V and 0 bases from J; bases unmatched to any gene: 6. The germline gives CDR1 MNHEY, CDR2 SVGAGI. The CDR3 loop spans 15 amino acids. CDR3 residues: CASSRSGTANYGYTF. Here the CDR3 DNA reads TGTGCCAGCAGTCGCTCCGGGACAGCTAACTATGGCTACACCTTC.

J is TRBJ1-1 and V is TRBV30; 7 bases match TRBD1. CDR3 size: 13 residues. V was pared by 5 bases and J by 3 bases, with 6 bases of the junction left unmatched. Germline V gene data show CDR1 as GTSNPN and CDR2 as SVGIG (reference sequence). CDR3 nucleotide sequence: TGTGCCTGGCAGCAGACAGGGTACACTGAAGCTTTCTTT. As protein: CAWQQTGYTEAFF.

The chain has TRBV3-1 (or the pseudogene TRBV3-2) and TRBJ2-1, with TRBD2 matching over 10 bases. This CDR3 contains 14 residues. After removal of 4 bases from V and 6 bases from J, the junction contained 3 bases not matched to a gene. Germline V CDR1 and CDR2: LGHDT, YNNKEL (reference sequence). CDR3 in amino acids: CASSLSGGSNEQFF. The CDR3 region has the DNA TGTGCCAGCAGCCTTAGCGGGGGGAGCAATGAGCAGTTCTTC.

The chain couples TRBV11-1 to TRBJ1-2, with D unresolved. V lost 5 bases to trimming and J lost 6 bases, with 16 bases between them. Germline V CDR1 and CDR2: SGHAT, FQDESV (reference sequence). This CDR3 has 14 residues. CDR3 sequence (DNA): TGTGCCAGCAGCCCAAATCCAGGTTTACATGGCTACACCTTC. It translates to CASSPNPGLHGYTF.

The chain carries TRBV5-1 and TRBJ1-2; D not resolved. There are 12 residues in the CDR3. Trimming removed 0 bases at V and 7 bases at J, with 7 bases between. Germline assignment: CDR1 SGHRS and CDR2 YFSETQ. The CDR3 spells CASSLDWAGYTF. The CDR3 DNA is TGCGCCAGCAGCTTGGACTGGGCTGGCTACACCTTC.